The present TCR beta chain was sequenced within a study of post-analysis software for immune sequencing data (dated by TCRdb to about 2015). A note on the overall study: The recorded disease courses included relapsing-remitting, secondary progressive and progressive-relapsing multiple sclerosis, and some patients had no subtype annotation. The patient repertoires were set against approximately 10 previously published healthy control repertoires from donors whose ages ranged from roughly 6 to 25 years. A subset of samples was prepared in parallel using single-end sample barcoding, then pooled and co-amplified after Illumina adapter ligation. The research as a whole found: Four or five TRBV segments, including TRBV5-6, TRBV5-1 and TRBV20-1, were significantly more frequent in patients than controls. Significantly lower normalized Chao1 diversity was found in multiple sclerosis patients than in controls, suggesting substantial peripheral T-cell clonal expansion. The multiple sclerosis patient group was slightly younger than the control group. When samples were clustered directly using the F measure, samples prepared in the same batch co-clustered strongly, which prompted a batch-effect correction.

The library was produced with PCR. The reads were generated on an Illumina HiSeq 2500. To reduce PCR and sequencing biases, unique molecular identifiers were incorporated into the TCR beta cDNA libraries. About 500,000 cDNA molecules were obtained for every 1 to 10 million input T cells, so each molecule roughly corresponded to one T cell. The same protocol used for the earlier healthy control dataset was applied to prepare and sequence the patient libraries. Samples belonging to the same batch were prepared together, multiplexed and sequenced on a shared HiSeq lane. On the authors' methods: MIGEC handled the raw barcoded reads, throwing out single-read molecular identifier groups before consensus assembly and CDR3 extraction. Clonotype tables were post-analysed with VDJtools, normalizing diversity by down-sampling all datasets to the smallest sample size. Repertoire overlap clustering matched CDR3 amino acid but not nucleotide sequences to correct batch-related cross-sample contamination. Through fastp at Q25 and MiXCR, TCRdb rebuilt clones from the public reads, retaining in-frame beta chains. Under each unique CDR3 protein, matching rows form one entry showing the most common genes and DNA. The V and J calls reflect TCRdb's pipeline rather than the authors' work. In this sample the table shows 250,000 to 300,000 distinct CDR3 sequences, 35% to 45% of which occur a single time. The ten largest make up under 5% of the sample.

About this clonotype itself: The specificity of this receptor is unknown. This may be a read error: a much more frequent sequence differs by one nucleotide.

Taken from cysteine to phenylalanine, the CDR3 has 12 residues. This entry keeps only the CDR3 DNA: 36 bases, framed from base 1. CDR1 and CDR2 (DFQATT, SNEGSKA) derive from the germline V gene (reference sequence). To demonstrate the VDJtools post-analysis software, TCR beta repertoires were profiled from the peripheral blood of more than ten young patients with multiple sclerosis. The multiple sclerosis patients were children and adolescents between about 6 and 15 years of age. The chain couples TRBV20-1 to TRBJ2-1, with 7 bases matching TRBD2. The sample consisted of blood. This TCR derives from a girl under 18 with multiple sclerosis. The DNA is TGCAGGGCTAGGGCGGGGACTAACGAGCAGTTCTTC. It codes for CRARAGTNEQFF.